The rows below give T cell receptor beta chains drawn from one sample of a study of blood T cell repertoires in COVID-19. Measured with immunoSEQ multiplex PCR; TCRdb has only the in-frame clones, and not every one. The sample has about 370,000 clones, nearly 90% seen once. The sample comprised PBMCs or T cells enriched from blood (not recorded which). These receptors all come from a woman aged 25 to 39 who had recovered from COVID-19. Each CDR3 is given without its conserved first and last residue. The order of the fields is D gene, J gene, V gene, CDR3 protein. A D gene is named only where the DNA matches it firmly.

D gene: .
J gene: TRBJ1-5
V gene: TRBV9
CDR3 protein: ASSVGGEMQPQH

D gene: .
J gene: TRBJ1-5
V gene: TRBV7-2
CDR3 protein: ASSPRSGNSNQPQH

D gene: .
J gene: TRBJ2-7
V gene: TRBV7-9
CDR3 protein: ASSLGSGKY

D gene: .
J gene: TRBJ1-3
V gene: TRBV7-6
CDR3 protein: ASSLYQRSGNTIY

D gene: .
J gene: TRBJ1-1
V gene: TRBV11-2
CDR3 protein: ASSLEVAGEAF

D gene: TRBD2
J gene: TRBJ2-7
V gene: TRBV6-2/TRBV6-3
CDR3 protein: ASSIGALAGSSYEQY

D gene: .
J gene: TRBJ1-2
V gene: TRBV2
CDR3 protein: AGRSPSNYGYT

D gene: .
J gene: TRBJ1-2
V gene: TRBV2
CDR3 protein: ASSQGGSYGYT

D gene: .
J gene: TRBJ2-2
V gene: TRBV19
CDR3 protein: ASANRGGSGELF

D gene: TRBD2
J gene: TRBJ2-7
V gene: TRBV10-3
CDR3 protein: AISEASGGGYEQY

D gene: TRBD1
J gene: TRBJ1-5
V gene: TRBV2
CDR3 protein: ASSRGPQGQPQH

D gene: .
J gene: TRBJ1-4
V gene: TRBV4-3
CDR3 protein: ASSPNPAGEGREKLF

D gene: .
J gene: TRBJ1-4
V gene: TRBV18
CDR3 protein: ASSGPGTREKLF

D gene: .
J gene: TRBJ1-2
V gene: TRBV28
CDR3 protein: ASSSGGIYYGYT

D gene: TRBD1
J gene: TRBJ1-1
V gene: TRBV5-1
CDR3 protein: ASSLGGQVGAEAF

D gene: .
J gene: TRBJ1-1
V gene: TRBV12-5
CDR3 protein: ASGLVQQGASAF

D gene: .
J gene: TRBJ1-1
V gene: TRBV2
CDR3 protein: ASRREGITEAF

D gene: .
J gene: TRBJ2-4
V gene: TRBV5-3
CDR3 protein: ARRIRTVKEKNIQY

D gene: .
J gene: TRBJ2-7
V gene: TRBV19
CDR3 protein: ASSIEGGYEQY

D gene: .
J gene: TRBJ2-2
V gene: TRBV30
CDR3 protein: AWKSYLELF

D gene: TRBD1
J gene: TRBJ1-2
V gene: TRBV7-2
CDR3 protein: ASSLVGDSGYT

D gene: TRBD1
J gene: TRBJ2-1
V gene: TRBV11-1
CDR3 protein: ASSGGDRGHEQF

D gene: .
J gene: TRBJ1-6
V gene: TRBV3-1/TRBV3-2
CDR3 protein: ASSQGPYNSPLH

D gene: TRBD2
J gene: TRBJ2-5
V gene: TRBV5-1
CDR3 protein: ASRLALLGETQY

D gene: .
J gene: TRBJ1-5
V gene: TRBV30
CDR3 protein: AWSLRGGNQPQH

D gene: .
J gene: TRBJ1-6
V gene: TRBV5-1
CDR3 protein: ASSPGQYNSPLH

D gene: .
J gene: TRBJ1-2
V gene: TRBV3-1/TRBV3-2
CDR3 protein: ASSQASGYGYT

D gene: TRBD1
J gene: TRBJ1-1
V gene: TRBV5-5
CDR3 protein: ASSSYPPGQSAWPEAF

D gene: .
J gene: TRBJ2-7
V gene: TRBV11-2
CDR3 protein: ASSLAQYEQY

D gene: TRBD2
J gene: TRBJ2-7
V gene: TRBV18
CDR3 protein: ASSHSSGRASEQY

D gene: TRBD1
J gene: TRBJ1-1
V gene: TRBV19
CDR3 protein: ASRGTGGRVNTEAF

D gene: .
J gene: TRBJ2-7
V gene: TRBV10-3
CDR3 protein: AISERQGSSLLPYEQY